Presented here are 29 T cell receptor beta chains from one specimen sequenced in a study of blood T cell repertoires in COVID-19. Assay used: immunoSEQ multiplex PCR; TCRdb lists only in-frame clones, some missing. The profile covers tens of thousands of clones, with 75% to 90% appearing a single time and under 1.2% taken by the ten largest. Sequences were obtained from peripheral blood. The receptors derive from a human donor in a cohort sampled during active COVID-19.

The rearrangement uses TRBV28 and TRBJ2-2, with 9 bases aligning to TRBD2. With 5 bases clipped from V and 8 bases from J, the junction kept 9 bases outside the gene matches. The CDR3 covers 15 residues. The germline V gene has CDR1 MDHEN and CDR2 SYDVKM. The CDR3 region is CASSTSSGIWGELFF. Written as DNA, the CDR3 is TGTGCCAGCAGTACCTCTAGCGGGATATGGGGGGAGCTGTTTTTT.

The chain recombines TRBV19 with TRBJ2-6; TRBD1 aligns across 7 bases. Germline CDR1 reads LNHDA; CDR2 reads SQIVND (reference sequence). V shed 3 bases and J 4 bases; nucleotides not matched to a gene: 3. This CDR3 is built from 15 residues. The CDR3 DNA sequence: TGTGCCAGTAGTATCGACAGGGCCGGGGCCAACGTCCTGACTTTC. Translation: CASSIDRAGANVLTF. Full variable domain (outside the CDR3, taken from reference TRBV19 and TRBJ2-6): DGGITQSPKYLFRKEGQNVTLSCEQNLNHDAMYWYRQDPGQGLRLIYYSQIVNDFQKGDIAEGYSVSREKKESFPLTVTSAQKNPTAFYLCASSIDRAGANVLTFGAGSRLTVL.

CDR3 loop: CASSTAGEKLFF. The CDR3 DNA follows: TGTGCCAGTAGTACCGCGGGAGAAAAACTGTTTTTT. The chain is built from TRBV19 and TRBJ1-4, with no clear D. The CDR3 runs 12 residues. The ends were cut back, 4 bases at V and 8 bases at J, with 8 bases in the middle. The germline gives CDR1 LNHDA, CDR2 SQIVND (reference sequence).

This clone has just one count. The chain combines TRBV10-1 with TRBJ2-3, with unresolved D. Germline V gene lookup returns CDR1 WNHNN and CDR2 SYGVQD (reference sequence). The CDR3 consists of 14 residues. V was pared by 5 bases and J by 6 bases, with 15 bases between. The CDR3 loop reads CASSTISAGDTQYF. The CDR3 DNA follows: TGCGCCAGCAGTACCATCTCCGCCGGGGATACGCAGTATTTT.

V usage is TRBV5-1 and J usage is TRBJ2-5; D is uncertain. The CDR3 loop spans 14 amino acids. V was trimmed by 3 bases and J by 0 bases, leaving 9 bases between them. Germline values: CDR1 SGHRS, CDR2 YFSETQ. The CDR3 is CASSSRSDQETQYF. CDR3 nucleotides: TGCGCCAGCAGCTCCCGAAGCGACCAAGAGACCCAGTACTTC.

CDR3 sequence reads: CAGGGTGGIGSYGYTF. The CDR3 DNA sequence: TGTGCCGGGGGGGGGACAGGTGGGATTGGGAGCTATGGCTACACCTTC. V and J are TRBV30 and TRBJ1-2, with 8 bases matching TRBD1. V shed 8 bases, J shed 4 bases, and the junction held 18 bases outside the gene matches. CDR1 GTSNPN and CDR2 SVGIG come from the germline V gene (reference sequence). CDR3 length: 16 residues. Full variable domain (missing parts from reference TRBV30 and TRBJ1-2): SQTIHQWPATLVQPVGSPLSLECTVEGTSNPNLYWYRQAAGRGLQLLFYSVGIGQISSEVPQNLSASRPQDRQFILSSKKLLLSDSGFYLCAGGGTGGIGSYGYTFGSGTRLTVV.

This clone has more than one count but fewer than ten. V gene TRBV3-1 (or the pseudogene TRBV3-2) combines with J gene TRBJ1-5, with a tentative D call TRBD1 (5 bases). Trimming removed 2 bases at V and 7 bases at J, with 12 bases between. CDR3 length equals 14 residues. The V gene's germline CDR1 is LGHDT and CDR2 YNNKEL (reference sequence). The CDR3 loop reads CASSQRVQGQPQHF. The CDR3 DNA follows: TGTGCCAGCAGCCAACGGGTTCAGGGCCAGCCCCAGCATTTT.

The chain links TRBV9 to TRBJ2-1; 10 bases agree with TRBD2. Germline-derived CDR1 and CDR2 are SGDLS and YYNGEE. After removal of 3 bases from V and 4 bases from J, the junction contained 4 bases not matched to a gene. The CDR3 extends over 15 amino acids. CDR3 protein: CASSAGLAAYNEQFF. For the CDR3, the DNA is TGTGCCAGCAGCGCCGGACTAGCGGCTTACAATGAGCAGTTCTTC.

This chain joins TRBV29-1 and TRBJ1-5, with D unresolved. V dropped 7 bases and J dropped 0 bases, with 10 bases sitting between them. The CDR3 loop spans 13 amino acids. Germline V gene sequence: CDR1 SQVTM, CDR2 ANQGSEA. The CDR3 bases are TGCAGCGCCGCGGGGAATAGCAATCAGCCCCAGCATTTT. Protein: CSAAGNSNQPQHF.

The rearrangement links TRBV28 to TRBJ1-1; D ambiguous. The ends were cut back, 6 bases at V and 4 bases at J, with 6 bases in the middle. The V gene's germline CDR1 is MDHEN and CDR2 SYDVKM. The CDR3 extends over 11 amino acids. CDR3 loop: CASRASTEAFF. For the CDR3, the DNA is TGTGCCAGCAGGGCTTCCACTGAAGCTTTCTTT. The full variable domain, in which reference TRBV28 and TRBJ1-1 provide the parts outside the CDR3, is DVKVTQSSRYLVKRTGEKVFLECVQDMDHENMFWYRQDPGLGLRLIYFSYDVKMKEKGDIPEGYSVSREKKERFSLILESASTNQTSMYLCASRASTEAFFGQGTRLTVV.

This clone was seen just once. This CDR3 reads CASSLSGGVGTGELFF. The CDR3 DNA is TGTGCCAGCAGTTTATCTGGCGGGGTAGGCACCGGGGAGCTGTTTTTT. The J gene is TRBJ2-2, the V gene TRBV27, with D possibly matching TRBD2 (6 bases). The CDR3 has 16 residues. Germline V gene sequence: CDR1 MNHEY, CDR2 SMNVEV (reference sequence). The V end lost 0 bases, the J end lost 4 bases, and 12 bases lay between the germline ends.

In this sample, this clone turned up once. The J gene is TRBJ1-2, the V gene TRBV28; 7 nucleotides line up with TRBD1. Germline CDR1 MDHEN, CDR2 SYDVKM. J was trimmed by 4 bases and V by 3 bases; bases with no gene match: 8. The CDR3 has 15 residues. CDR3: CASSFTGVEFYGYTF. DNA of the CDR3: TGTGCCAGCAGTTTCACAGGGGTTGAGTTCTATGGCTACACCTTC.

The chain carries TRBV4-1 and TRBJ1-5; perhaps TRBD1 as D (6 bases). Per germline, CDR1 MGHRA and CDR2 YSYEKL. Deletions cut 1 base from V and 7 bases from J, with 11 bases between. The CDR3 extends over 14 amino acids. The CDR3 bases are TGCGCCAGCAGCCAAGGTAGGGGGACCCAGCCCCAGCATTTT. Encoded protein: CASSQGRGTQPQHF.

The V gene is TRBV18, the J gene TRBJ2-1; 9 nucleotides agree with TRBD1. The CDR3 runs 15 residues. The junction had 6 bases not matched to a gene; V was cut back by 3 bases and J by 6 bases. The germline CDR1 and CDR2 sequences are KGHSH and LQKENI. CDR3 sequence reads: CASSPRTGEGNEQFF. The DNA of the CDR3 is TGTGCCAGCTCACCGCGGACAGGGGAAGGCAATGAGCAGTTCTTC.

The chain combines TRBV27 with TRBJ2-3; TRBD2 matches at 12 bases. The V gene's germline CDR1 is MNHEY and CDR2 SMNVEV (reference sequence). The CDR3 has 14 residues. V gave up 6 bases and J gave up 8 bases; unmatched junction bases: 6. CDR3 residues: CASSRGLAGITQYF. In DNA form, the CDR3 reads TGTGCCAGCAGCCGCGGACTAGCGGGGATTACGCAGTATTTT.

For this clone: It is unclear where the CDR3 begins or ends on the DNA, so no DNA is shown, and the CDR3 is as TCRdb lists it. The V call is TRBV6-5, the J call TRBJ2-6; the table gives TRBD2 as D, unverified against the DNA. Looked up from germline, CDR1 is MNHEY and CDR2 is SVGAGI. Including both end residues, the CDR3 is 15 amino acids long. The CDR3 protein is CASSSSSSGANVLTF.

The rearrangement links TRBV5-1 to TRBJ2-1; the match to TRBD2 covers 9 bases. This CDR3 comprises 16 residues. Trimming removed 2 bases from V and 5 bases from J; junction bases left unmatched: 8. Germline V gene lookup returns CDR1 SGHRS and CDR2 YFSETQ. The DNA for the CDR3 is TGCGCCAGCAGCTTTAAGCGGCTAGCGGGGAACAATGAGCAGTTCTTC. Amino acids: CASSFKRLAGNNEQFF.

CDR3: CASGSFSTGGADTQYF. The CDR3 DNA sequence: TGTGCCAGCGGATCTTTTTCTACAGGGGGCGCAGATACGCAGTATTTT. The chain joins TRBV28 to TRBJ2-3; 9 positions match TRBD1. Germline-derived CDR1 and CDR2 are MDHEN and SYDVKM. J was trimmed by 4 bases and V by 8 bases; bases with no gene match: 13. This CDR3 region has 16 residues.

The chain joins TRBV3-1 (or the pseudogene TRBV3-2) to TRBJ2-3, with D possibly being TRBD2 (6 bases). Germline CDR1 LGHDT, CDR2 YNNKEL (reference sequence). This CDR3 comprises 14 residues. V shed 4 bases and J shed 4 bases, with 12 bases lying between them. In DNA form, the CDR3 reads TGTGCCAGCAGCCCGGACTATCAACCAGATACGCAGTATTTT. It translates to CASSPDYQPDTQYF.

There are a few counts of this clone. This sequence joins TRBV5-1 and TRBJ1-5; 9 nucleotides align to TRBD1. Germline V gene lookup returns CDR1 SGHRS and CDR2 YFSETQ. The V and J ends lost 2 bases and 4 bases, in that order; junction bases with no gene match: 1. The CDR3 is 14 residues long. CDR3 protein: CASSFGTGNQPQHF. CDR3 sequence (DNA): TGCGCCAGCAGCTTTGGGACAGGGAATCAGCCCCAGCATTTT.

The chain employs TRBV7-3 and TRBJ2-3, with D perhaps TRBD2 (6 bases). The CDR3 is 16 residues long. V was clipped by 5 bases and J by 4 bases, with 19 bases between them. The germline V gene encodes CDR1 SGHTA and CDR2 FQGTGA. CDR3 in DNA: TGTGCCAGCAGCCCCCGTCTGACTAGAGGGGCAGATACGCAGTATTTT. Translation: CASSPRLTRGADTQYF.

Comments on this clone: Other DNA sequences in this specimen translate into the identical CDR3. The V call is TRBV24-1, the J call TRBJ2-1; 8 nucleotides align to TRBD1. The CDR3 sequence is 15 residues long. Looked up from germline, CDR1 is KGHDR and CDR2 is SFDVKD. The V gene end was trimmed by 3 bases and the J gene end by 5 bases; junction bases not matched to a gene: 5. In DNA form, the CDR3 reads TGTGCCACCAGTGATCCAGGACAGGGTGACAATGAGCAGTTCTTC. Protein product: CATSDPGQGDNEQFF.

The chain uses TRBV9 and TRBJ1-2; 11 bases are a match to TRBD1. The V gene end was trimmed by 4 bases and the J gene end by 8 bases; junction bases not matched to a gene: 7. Germline V gene lookup returns CDR1 SGDLS and CDR2 YYNGEE. This CDR3 spans 14 amino acids. The CDR3 is CASSPRGQGDGYTF. CDR3 DNA: TGTGCCAGCAGCCCCAGGGGACAGGGGGACGGCTACACCTTC.

CDR3 amino acids: CASSETMVSGTSSYNEQFF. In nucleotides, the CDR3 is TGTGCCAGCAGTGAAACAATGGTTAGCGGGACTTCCTCCTACAATGAGCAGTTCTTC. This sequence joins TRBV6-1 and TRBJ2-1; 8 nucleotides line up with TRBD2. The CDR3 has 19 residues. V shed 2 bases, J shed 0 bases, and the junction held 12 bases outside the gene matches. Germline CDR1 is MNHNS and CDR2 is SASEGT.

The chain uses TRBV4-2 and TRBJ2-7; D is possibly TRBD1 (6 bases). The CDR3 runs 18 residues. Germline loops: CDR1 LGHNA, CDR2 YNFKEQ. V gave up 0 bases and J gave up 0 bases, with 18 bases separating them. This CDR3 reads CASSQEPPRTESSYEQYF. The CDR3 region has the DNA TGTGCCAGCAGCCAAGAACCCCCCCGGACAGAGAGCTCCTACGAGCAGTACTTC.

This clone showed up just once. The chain employs TRBV2 and TRBJ1-5; D unclear. CDR1 and CDR2 from the germline V gene are SNHLY and FYNNEI. CDR3 length equals 14 residues. Trimming removed 4 bases from V and 1 base from J, with 8 bases in between. The CDR3 coding sequence is TGTGCCAGCAGTGGGGGAGGAAGCAATCAGCCCCAGCATTTT. This translates into CASSGGGSNQPQHF.

The V call is TRBV7-2, the J call TRBJ2-3; TRBD2 matches at 9 bases. The CDR3 totals 19 residues. V lost 4 bases to trimming and J lost 2 bases; unmatched junction nucleotides: 16. Germline CDR1 SGHTA, CDR2 FQGNSA. The CDR3 loop reads CASSSPPRRLAGLTDTQYF. The CDR3 DNA reads as TGTGCCAGCAGCTCACCCCCTCGACGCCTAGCGGGACTCACAGATACGCAGTATTTT.

CDR3 nucleotide sequence: TGTGCCATCAGTGGGGGGCAGAGGAATCAGCCCCAGCATTTT. Protein product: CAISGGQRNQPQHF. The chain employs TRBV10-3 and TRBJ1-5; D is possibly TRBD1 (6 bases). With 4 bases removed from V and 4 bases from J, the gap between germline ends came to 11 bases. The CDR3 has 14 residues. Germline loops: CDR1 ENHRY, CDR2 SYGVKD.

This chain uses TRBV23-1 with TRBJ2-5; D possibly corresponds to TRBD1 (6 bases). TRBV23-1 is an ORF for which the function is uncertain. The CDR3 is made up of 15 amino acids. The V end lost 2 bases, the J end lost 5 bases, and 15 bases lay between the germline ends. The CDR3 protein is CASSQTRTESETQYF. In DNA, the CDR3 is TGCGCCAGCAGTCAAACCCGGACAGAATCGGAGACCCAGTACTTC.